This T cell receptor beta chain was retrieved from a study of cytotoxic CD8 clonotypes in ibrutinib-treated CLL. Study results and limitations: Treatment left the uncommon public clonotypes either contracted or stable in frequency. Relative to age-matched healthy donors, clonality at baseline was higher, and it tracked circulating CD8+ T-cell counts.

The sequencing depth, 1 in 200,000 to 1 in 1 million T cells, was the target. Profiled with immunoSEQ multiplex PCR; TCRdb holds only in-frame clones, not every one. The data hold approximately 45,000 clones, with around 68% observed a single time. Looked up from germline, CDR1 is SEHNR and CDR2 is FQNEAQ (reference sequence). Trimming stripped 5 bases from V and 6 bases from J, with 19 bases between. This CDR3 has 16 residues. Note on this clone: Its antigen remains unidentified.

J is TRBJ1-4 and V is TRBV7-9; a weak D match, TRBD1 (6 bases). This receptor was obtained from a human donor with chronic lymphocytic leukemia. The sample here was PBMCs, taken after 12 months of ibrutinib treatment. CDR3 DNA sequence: TGTGCCAGCAGCCCACGTGGGGGGCTATCTTATGAAAAACTGTTTTTT. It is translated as CASSPRGGLSYEKLFF.